This record covers a single TCR beta chain. Its target is not known. The data derive from a study of T-cell memory formation after mild COVID-19. Across the whole study: The two donors had largely donor-specific TCR clusters. General observations from the study: Pre-infection memory carried some responding clones, suggesting that cross-reactive memory joined.

TCRdb fed the 5' RACE reads into MiXCR, producing one record per CDR3 protein. This sample has 350,000 to 500,000 distinct CDR3 sequences, with roughly 18% found just once. Sequenced: PBMCs or a T cell subset sorted from them (not recorded which). This receptor was taken from a man between 18 and 35 years old who had mild COVID-19 (a few samples of this study predate the infection). Cell type and time point are not known.

CDR3 residues: CASRIGQLNTF. The CDR3 nucleotides read TGTGCCAGCAGAATTGGACAGTTGAACACCTTC. The chain links TRBV12-3 or TRBV12-4 to TRBJ1-2; maybe TRBD1 (6 bases). The CDR3 has 11 amino acids. V was clipped by 6 bases and J by 12 bases, with 14 bases between them.